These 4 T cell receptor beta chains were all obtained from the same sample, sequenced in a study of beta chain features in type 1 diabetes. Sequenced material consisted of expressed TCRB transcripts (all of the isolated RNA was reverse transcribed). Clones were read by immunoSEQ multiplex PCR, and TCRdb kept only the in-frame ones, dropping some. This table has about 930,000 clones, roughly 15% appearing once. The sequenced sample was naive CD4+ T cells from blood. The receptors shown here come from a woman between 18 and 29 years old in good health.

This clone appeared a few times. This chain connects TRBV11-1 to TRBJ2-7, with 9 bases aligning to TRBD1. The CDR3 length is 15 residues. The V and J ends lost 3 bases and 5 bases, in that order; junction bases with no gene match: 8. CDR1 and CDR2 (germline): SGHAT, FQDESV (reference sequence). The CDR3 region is CASSLTGTGNHEQYF. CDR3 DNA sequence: TGTGCCAGCAGCTTGACCGGGACAGGGAATCACGAGCAGTACTTC. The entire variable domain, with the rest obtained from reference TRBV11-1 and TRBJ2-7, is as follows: EAEVAQSPRYKITEKSQAVAFWCDPISGHATLYWYRQILGQGPELLVQFQDESVVDDSQLPKDRFSAERLKGVDSTLKIQPAELGDSAMYLCASSLTGTGNHEQYFGPGTRLTVT.

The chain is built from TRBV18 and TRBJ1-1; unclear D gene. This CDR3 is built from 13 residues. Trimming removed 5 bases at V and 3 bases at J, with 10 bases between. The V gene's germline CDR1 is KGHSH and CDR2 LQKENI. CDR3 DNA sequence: TGTGCCAGCTCAGGGATACGGGACACTGAAGCTTTCTTT. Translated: CASSGIRDTEAFF.

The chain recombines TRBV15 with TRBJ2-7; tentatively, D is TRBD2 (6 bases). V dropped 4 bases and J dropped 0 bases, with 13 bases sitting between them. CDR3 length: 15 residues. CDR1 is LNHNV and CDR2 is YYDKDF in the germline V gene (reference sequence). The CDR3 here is CATSKRAGSSYEQYF. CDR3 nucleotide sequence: TGTGCCACCAGCAAGAGGGCGGGAAGCTCCTACGAGCAGTACTTC.

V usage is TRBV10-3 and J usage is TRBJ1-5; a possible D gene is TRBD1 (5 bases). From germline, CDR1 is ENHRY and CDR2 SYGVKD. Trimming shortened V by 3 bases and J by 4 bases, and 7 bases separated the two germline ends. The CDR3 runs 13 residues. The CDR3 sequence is CAISEQANQPQHF. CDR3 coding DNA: TGTGCCATCAGTGAACAGGCTAATCAGCCCCAGCATTTT.